This note documents a single T cell receptor beta chain sequence. The data were taken from a study of blood T cell repertoires in COVID-19. For the study at large: Sites in the United States, Italy and Spain provided acute and convalescent COVID-19 samples. T cells, B-cell-depleted T cells, or PBMCs supplied cDNA or gDNA.

Authors' processing steps: Nucleated cell counts were estimated from reference gene primer amplification. Sequencing used immunoSEQ multiplex PCR; TCRdb keeps in-frame clones, though not all of them. V, J and clone size are taken as reported in that table, and D and trimming were inferred from the DNA itself. The data show 40,000 to 65,000 clones, 75% to 90% seen once. With 3 bases clipped from V and 0 bases from J, the junction kept 4 bases outside the gene matches. The length of the CDR3 is 18 residues. Per the germline V gene, CDR1 is SGHNT and CDR2 is YYREEE (reference sequence). The receptor comes from an older man with acute or convalescent COVID-19. The chain employs TRBV5-4 and TRBJ2-2; 14 nucleotides align to TRBD2. Sequenced material: peripheral blood. The CDR3 sequence is CASSWGTSGGANTGELFF. The CDR3 nucleotides are TGTGCCAGCAGCTGGGGGACTAGCGGGGGCGCGAACACCGGGGAGCTGTTTTTT.